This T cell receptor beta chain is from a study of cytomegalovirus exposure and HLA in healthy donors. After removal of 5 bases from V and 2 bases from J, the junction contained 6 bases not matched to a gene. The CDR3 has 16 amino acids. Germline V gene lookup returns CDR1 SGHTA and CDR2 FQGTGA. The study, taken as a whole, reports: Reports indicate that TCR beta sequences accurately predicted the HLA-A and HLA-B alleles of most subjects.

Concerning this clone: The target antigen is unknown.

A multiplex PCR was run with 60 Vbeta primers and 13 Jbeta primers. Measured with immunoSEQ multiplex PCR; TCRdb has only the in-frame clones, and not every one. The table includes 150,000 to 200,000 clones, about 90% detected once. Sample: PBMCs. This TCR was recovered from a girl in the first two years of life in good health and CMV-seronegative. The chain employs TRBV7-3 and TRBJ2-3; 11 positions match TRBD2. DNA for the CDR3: TGTGCCAGCAGCCAAACTAGCGGGGGTTCCACAGATACGCAGTATTTT. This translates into CASSQTSGGSTDTQYF.